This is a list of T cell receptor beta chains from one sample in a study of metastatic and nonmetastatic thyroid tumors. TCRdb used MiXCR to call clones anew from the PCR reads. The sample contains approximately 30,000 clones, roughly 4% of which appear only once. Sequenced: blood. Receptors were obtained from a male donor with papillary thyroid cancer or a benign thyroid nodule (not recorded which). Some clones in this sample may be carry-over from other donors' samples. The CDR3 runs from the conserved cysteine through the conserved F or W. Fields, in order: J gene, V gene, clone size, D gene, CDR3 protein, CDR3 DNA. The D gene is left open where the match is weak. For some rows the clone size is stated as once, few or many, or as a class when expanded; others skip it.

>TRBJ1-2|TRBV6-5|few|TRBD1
CASSYTAPGQGDYGYTF
TGTGCCAGCAGTTACACCGCTCCAGGACAGGGGGACTATGGCTACACCTTC
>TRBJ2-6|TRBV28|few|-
CASRDSWGANVLTF
TGTGCCAGCAGGGACAGCTGGGGGGCCAACGTCCTGACTTTC
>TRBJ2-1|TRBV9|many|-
CASSRYAYEQFF
TGTGCCAGCAGCCGCTATGCGTATGAGCAGTTCTTC
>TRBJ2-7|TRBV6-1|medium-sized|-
CASSQTDFYEQYF
TGTGCCAGCAGTCAGACTGACTTCTACGAGCAGTACTTC
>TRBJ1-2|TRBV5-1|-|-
CASSFTAGDHGYTF
TGCGCCAGCAGCTTTACGGCCGGCGACCATGGCTACACCTTC
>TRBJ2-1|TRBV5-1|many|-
CASSTHPQKNEQFF
TGCGCCAGCAGCACCCACCCCCAAAAGAATGAGCAGTTCTTC
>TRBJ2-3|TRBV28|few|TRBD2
CASSSPYLTSGGASDTQYF
TGTGCCAGCAGTTCTCCTTACTTGACTAGCGGGGGGGCTTCAGATACGCAGTATTTT
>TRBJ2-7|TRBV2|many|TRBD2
CASVSSGSEQYF
TGTGCCAGCGTGAGTAGCGGGAGCGAGCAGTACTTC
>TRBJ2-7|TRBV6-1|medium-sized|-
CASSQSSYEQYF
TGTGCCAGCAGCCAATCTTCCTACGAGCAGTACTTC
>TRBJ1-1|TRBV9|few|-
CSSSTDQGEAFF
TGTTCCAGCAGCACCGATCAGGGGGAAGCTTTCTTT
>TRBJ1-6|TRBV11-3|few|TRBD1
CASSPGQGAYNSPLHF
TGTGCCAGCAGCCCGGGACAGGGGGCCTATAATTCACCCCTCCACTTT
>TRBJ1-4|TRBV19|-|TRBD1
CASSLGTGFEKLFF
TGTGCCAGTAGTCTTGGGACAGGGTTCGAAAAACTGTTTTTT
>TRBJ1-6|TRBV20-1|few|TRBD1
CSARTGKYNNSPLHF
TGCAGTGCCCGGACAGGGAAGTATAATAATTCACCCCTCCACTTT
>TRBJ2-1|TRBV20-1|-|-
CSAREASISYNEQFF
TGCAGTGCTAGAGAGGCGTCGATCTCCTACAATGAGCAGTTCTTC
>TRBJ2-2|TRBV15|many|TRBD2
CATSNGTSGTRELFF
TGTGCCACCAGCAACGGGACTAGCGGAACACGGGAGCTGTTTTTT
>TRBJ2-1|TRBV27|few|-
CASRSSGYNLQQFF
TGTGCCAGCAGGAGTAGCGGTTACAATCTGCAGCAGTTCTTC
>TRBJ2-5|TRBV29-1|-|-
CSVEGREETQYF
TGCAGCGTTGAGGGTCGGGAGGAGACCCAGTACTTC
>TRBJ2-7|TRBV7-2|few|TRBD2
CASSFRLAGGYHEQYF
TGTGCCAGCAGCTTTCGACTAGCGGGAGGGTACCACGAGCAGTACTTC
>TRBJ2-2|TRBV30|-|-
CAWRMTAGDTGELFF
TGTGCCTGGAGAATGACAGCAGGAGACACCGGGGAGCTGTTTTTT
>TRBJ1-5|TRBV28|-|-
CASSLFGSPGDQPQHF
TGTGCCAGCAGTTTATTCGGCTCACCCGGGGATCAGCCCCAGCATTTT
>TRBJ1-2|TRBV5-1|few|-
CASSLDSGGYGYTF
TGCGCCAGCAGCTTGGATTCAGGAGGGTATGGCTACACCTTC
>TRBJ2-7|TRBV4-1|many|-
CASSQEPQGDEQYF
TGCGCCAGCAGCCAAGAGCCCCAGGGAGACGAGCAGTACTTC
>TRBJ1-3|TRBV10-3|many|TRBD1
CAISGGQAPSGNTIYF
TGTGCCATCAGTGGGGGACAGGCACCCTCTGGAAACACCATATATTTT
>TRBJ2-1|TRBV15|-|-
CATSRGLESYNEQFF
TGTGCCACCAGCAGAGGACTAGAATCCTACAATGAGCAGTTCTTC
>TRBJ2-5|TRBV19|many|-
CASSILRERETQYF
TGTGCCAGTAGTATACTGAGGGAGAGGGAGACCCAGTACTTC
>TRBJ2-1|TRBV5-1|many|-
CASGQGGDNEQFF
TGCGCCAGCGGCCAGGGAGGCGACAATGAGCAGTTCTTC
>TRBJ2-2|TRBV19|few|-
CASSINRVPNTGELFF
TGTGCCAGTAGTATTAACAGGGTGCCCAACACCGGGGAGCTGTTTTTT
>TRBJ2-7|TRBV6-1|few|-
CASSEVAGLRWYEQYF
TGTGCCAGCAGTGAAGTTGCGGGACTCCGTTGGTACGAGCAGTACTTC
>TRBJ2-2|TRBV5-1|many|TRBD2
CASSLETSGTTGELFF
TGCGCCAGCAGCTTGGAGACTAGCGGTACCACCGGGGAGCTGTTTTTT
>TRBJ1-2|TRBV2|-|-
CASSSRSPGVYGYTF
TGTGCCAGCAGCTCCCGTTCTCCTGGAGTTTATGGCTACACCTTC
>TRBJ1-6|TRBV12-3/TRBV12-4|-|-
CASSLGGKINSTLHF
TGTGCCAGCAGCTTGGGAGGAAAGATCAATTCAACCCTCCACTTT
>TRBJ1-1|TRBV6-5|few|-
CASSYMGGTEAFF
TGTGCCAGCAGTTACATGGGGGGGACTGAAGCTTTCTTT
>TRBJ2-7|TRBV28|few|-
CASSRGEAPYEQYF
TGTGCCAGCAGTAGGGGGGAGGCACCCTACGAGCAGTACTTC
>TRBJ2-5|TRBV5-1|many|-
CASSLGREGETQYF
TGCGCCAGCAGCTTGGGGAGGGAAGGAGAGACCCAGTACTTC
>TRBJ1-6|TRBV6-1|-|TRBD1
CASEGTGDSPLHF
TGTGCCTCCGAAGGGACAGGCGATTCACCCCTCCACTTT
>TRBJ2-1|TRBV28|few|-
CASSHGGNEQFF
TGTGCCAGCAGTCATGGAGGCAATGAGCAGTTCTTC
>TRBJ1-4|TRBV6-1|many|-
CASRHLMGATNEKLFF
TGTGCCAGCAGGCACCTTATGGGGGCAACTAATGAAAAACTGTTTTTT
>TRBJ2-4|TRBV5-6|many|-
CASSSVRGGGWSKNIQYF
TGTGCCAGCAGCTCCGTTAGAGGAGGGGGTTGGAGCAAAAACATTCAGTACTTC
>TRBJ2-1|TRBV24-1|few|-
CATSDLRADYNEQFF
TGTGCCACCAGTGATTTGAGGGCAGATTACAATGAGCAGTTCTTC
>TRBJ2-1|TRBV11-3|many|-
CAGSLGSSNEQFF
TGTGCCGGCAGCTTAGGCTCTAGCAATGAGCAGTTCTTC
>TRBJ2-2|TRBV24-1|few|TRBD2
CATSDLAGDTGELFF
TGTGCCACCAGTGATTTAGCGGGAGACACCGGGGAGCTGTTTTTT
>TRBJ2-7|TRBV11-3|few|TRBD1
CASSLEMVTGYHEQYF
TGTGCCAGCAGCTTAGAAATGGTGACAGGGTATCACGAGCAGTACTTC
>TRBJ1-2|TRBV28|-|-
CASSSGQGPYGYTF
TGTGCCAGCAGTTCGGGGCAGGGGCCCTATGGCTACACCTTC
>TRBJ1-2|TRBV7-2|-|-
CAIPFWPTDYGYTF
TGTGCCATCCCCTTTTGGCCCACAGACTATGGCTACACCTTC
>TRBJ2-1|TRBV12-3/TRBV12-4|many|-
CASSPGDVSYNEQFF
TGTGCCAGCAGTCCCGGGGACGTCTCCTACAATGAGCAGTTCTTC
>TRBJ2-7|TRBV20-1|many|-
CSARDLPGSSYEQYF
TGCAGTGCTAGAGATCTTCCAGGGAGCTCCTACGAGCAGTACTTC
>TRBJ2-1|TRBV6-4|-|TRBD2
CASSERGGSYNEQFF
TGTGCCAGCAGTGAGCGGGGGGGCTCCTACAATGAGCAGTTCTTC
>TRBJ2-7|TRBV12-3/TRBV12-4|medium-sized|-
CASSLVWGEQYF
TGTGCCAGCAGTTTGGTCTGGGGCGAGCAGTACTTC
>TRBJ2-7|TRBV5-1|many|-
CASSLGDTYYEQYF
TGCGCCAGCAGCTTGGGGGACACCTACTACGAGCAGTACTTC
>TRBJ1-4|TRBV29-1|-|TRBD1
CNVGRGTEAEKLFF
TGCAACGTTGGAAGAGGGACAGAGGCTGAAAAACTGTTTTTT
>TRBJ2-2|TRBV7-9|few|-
CASSLLQAVGGELFF
TGTGCCAGCAGCTTACTGCAAGCGGTTGGCGGGGAGCTGTTTTTT
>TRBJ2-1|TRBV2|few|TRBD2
CASKVRGVAPLTEQFF
TGTGCCAGCAAAGTCCGGGGGGTTGCCCCGCTGACGGAGCAGTTCTTC
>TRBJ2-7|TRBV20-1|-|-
CSARDPLAGDEQYF
TGCAGTGCTAGAGATCCCCTTGCAGGTGACGAGCAGTACTTC
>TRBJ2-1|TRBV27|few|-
CASSEVTVNEQFF
TGTGCCAGCAGTGAAGTTACAGTCAATGAGCAGTTCTTC
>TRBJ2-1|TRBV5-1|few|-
CASSLAGYFHNEQFF
TGCGCCAGCAGCTTGGCCGGCTACTTCCACAATGAGCAGTTCTTC